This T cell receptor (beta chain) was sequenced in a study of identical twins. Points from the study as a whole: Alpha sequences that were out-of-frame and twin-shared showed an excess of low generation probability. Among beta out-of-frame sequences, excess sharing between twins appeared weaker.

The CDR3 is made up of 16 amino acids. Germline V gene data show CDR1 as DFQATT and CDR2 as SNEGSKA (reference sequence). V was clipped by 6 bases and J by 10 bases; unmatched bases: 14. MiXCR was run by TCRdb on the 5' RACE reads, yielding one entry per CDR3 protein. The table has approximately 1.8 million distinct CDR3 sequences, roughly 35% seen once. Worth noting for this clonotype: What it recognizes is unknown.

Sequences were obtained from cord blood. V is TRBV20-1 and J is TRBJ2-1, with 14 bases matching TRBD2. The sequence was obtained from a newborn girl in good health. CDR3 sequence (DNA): TGCAGTGCCGGACTAGCGGGAGGCCCGCATTTTGGCGAGCAGTTCTTC. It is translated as CSAGLAGGPHFGEQFF.